This TCR beta chain derives from a study of spatial heterogeneity in lung cancer. Study as a whole: Each time, sequencing found more beta-chain sequences than alpha-chain sequences.

J gave up 4 bases and V 6 bases, and 9 bases lay outside the gene matches. The CDR3 covers 15 residues. CDR1 is MNHEY, CDR2 SMNVEV, per germline (reference sequence). This clonotype was observed many times. One entry per CDR3 protein, called by TCRdb with MiXCR from the 5' RACE reads. The table lists around 87,000 distinct CDR3 sequences, 10% to 15% of them singletons, with under 50% in the top ten. Time point of the sample: sample taken at primary tumor resection. Sequencing covered unsorted whole RNA taken from tumor, nontumor lung or frozen PBMC. The donors were 72 patients with non-small cell lung cancer that was early-stage and untreated.

The clonotype originates from a male donor with early-stage non-small cell lung cancer. Material: PBMCs, obtained at surgery. The chain links TRBV27 to TRBJ1-2; 9 bases map to TRBD1. The CDR3 is CASRPNTGGGYGYTF. The CDR3 DNA is TGTGCCAGCAGGCCGAATACAGGGGGCGGCTATGGCTACACCTTC.